This T cell receptor beta chain was recovered during a study of early T cells in non-severe SARS-CoV-2 infection. The CDR3 is 10 amino acids. Germline V gene data show CDR1 as MNHEY and CDR2 as SVGAGI. V was trimmed by 6 bases and J by 6 bases, leaving 5 bases between them. Individual cDNA molecules were tagged with unique molecular identifiers, the study reported. TCRdb fed the 5' RACE reads into MiXCR, producing one record per CDR3 protein. The sample contains around 110,000 distinct CDR3 sequences, 8.5% to 14% of which appear only once. The chain couples TRBV6-5 to TRBJ1-2; D is unresolved. Material for sequencing was whole blood. This TCR came from an adult who was a healthcare worker with PCR-confirmed SARS-CoV-2 infection or an uninfected control (not recorded which). In nucleotides, the CDR3 is TGTGCCAGCAGGGGAGATGGCTACACCTTC. Its translation: CASRGDGYTF.